Listed below are T cell receptor beta chains from one sample, sequenced in a study of T cell responses to AZD1222 COVID-19 vaccine. The assay was immunoSEQ multiplex PCR, and TCRdb's table has in-frame clones only and misses some. The data show about 100,000 clones, with approximately 89% seen just once and 22% held by the top ten. Sequences were derived from peripheral blood, sampled on day 0 of AZD1222 vaccination. The receptors were sampled from an adult in good health. Each CDR3 is given with its conserved first and last residue. D genes are given only for firm matches. Rows may omit the clone size; those that give it use once, few, many or a size class.

NA	TRBV9	NA	TRBJ1-1	TGTGCCAGCAGCGGACCAATAAACACTGAAGCTTTCTTT	CASSGPINTEAFF
NA	TRBV11-2	once	TRBJ1-2	TGTGCCAGCAGCCGAGTCGGGACGGAATTAGGGAAGGGCTATGGCTACACCTTC	CASSRVGTELGKGYGYTF
NA	TRBV7-9	NA	TRBJ2-5	TGTGCCAGCAGCTACCGGGGGTACAACCAAGAGACCCAGTACTTC	CASSYRGYNQETQYF
NA	TRBV13	NA	TRBJ1-1	TGTGCCAGCAGCTCTCAGGGGAGGACTGAAGCTTTCTTT	CASSSQGRTEAFF
TRBD1	TRBV27	NA	TRBJ2-7	TGTGCCAGCAGTTTTGGGACAGCTTCTTACGAGCAGTACTTC	CASSFGTASYEQYF
NA	TRBV10-2	NA	TRBJ2-7	TGCGCCAGCAGCTCGTCCTACGAGCAGTACTTC	CASSSSYEQYF
NA	TRBV7-2	NA	TRBJ2-3	TGTGCCAGCAGCTTAGCGCTGAGGACAGATACGCAGTATTTT	CASSLALRTDTQYF
TRBD2	TRBV9	NA	TRBJ2-3	TGTGCCAGCAGCGTAGGGTCTAGCGGTTACACAGATACGCAGTATTTT	CASSVGSSGYTDTQYF
NA	TRBV2	NA	TRBJ1-4	TGTGCCAGCAGTCTGGACATTAATGAAAAACTGTTTTTT	CASSLDINEKLFF
NA	TRBV5-6	NA	TRBJ1-1	TGTGCCAGCAGCCGGACGCGAAACACTGAAGCTTTCTTT	CASSRTRNTEAFF
TRBD1	TRBV10-3	once	TRBJ1-4	TGTGCCATCAGTGAGTCTTCGGGACAGCGCAATGAAAAACTGTTTTTT	CAISESSGQRNEKLFF
TRBD1	TRBV19	NA	TRBJ2-7	TGTGCCAGTAGTATTAGGACAGGTAGTGCCTACGAGCAGTACTTC	CASSIRTGSAYEQYF
TRBD1	TRBV5-6	NA	TRBJ1-5	TGTGCCAGCAGCACCGGGACAGGGATGAATCAGCCCCAGCATTTT	CASSTGTGMNQPQHF
NA	TRBV11-2	NA	TRBJ2-7	TGTGCCAGCAGCCCCTGGGGGGTTCGCGAGCAGTACTTC	CASSPWGVREQYF
NA	TRBV6-5	NA	TRBJ1-2	TGTGCCAGCAGTTACGGAAAAGGACGGAGCGTGGGTGGCTACACCTTC	CASSYGKGRSVGGYTF
NA	TRBV6-1	NA	TRBJ1-5	TGTGTCAGCAGTGAAGAGGGCAGGGGCCCTAATCAGCCCCAGCATTTT	CVSSEEGRGPNQPQHF
TRBD2	TRBV13	once	TRBJ2-2	TGTGCCAGCAGCCAGGGCCTAGCGGGGGGGCCCGGGGAGCTGTTTTTT	CASSQGLAGGPGELFF
NA	TRBV4-3	NA	TRBJ1-2	TGCGCCAGCAGCCAAGATGGAACCTATGGCTACACCTTC	CASSQDGTYGYTF
TRBD1	TRBV19	NA	TRBJ1-5	TGTGCCAGTAGTCCAATGGACAGGGGGTTTAATCAGCCCCAGCATTTT	CASSPMDRGFNQPQHF
TRBD1	TRBV10-3	NA	TRBJ2-2	TGTGCCATCAGGGGGACTGGACAGGGATCGGGCACCGGGGAGCTGTTTTTT	CAIRGTGQGSGTGELFF
NA	TRBV5-1	few	TRBJ1-1	TGCGCCAGCAGCGGAGGGGTGTTTGCTTTCTTT	CASSGGVFAFF
NA	TRBV2	NA	TRBJ2-5	TGTGCCAACAGCGTTTATAGACAGCAGGGGACCCAGTACTTC	CANSVYRQQGTQYF
TRBD2	TRBV3-1/TRBV3-2	NA	TRBJ2-1	TGTGCCAGCAGCCTCACGGGGGGGGGCCATGAGCAGTTCTTC	CASSLTGGGHEQFF
NA	TRBV30	once	TRBJ2-1	TGTGCCTGGAGTGGAGCGCCGACCGGGGACAATGAGCAGTTCTTC	CAWSGAPTGDNEQFF
TRBD1	TRBV5-1	NA	TRBJ1-4	TGCGCCAGCAGCTTGGCCGTGGGACAGGGTAGGGAAAAACTGTTTTTT	CASSLAVGQGREKLFF
TRBD1	TRBV10-3	NA	TRBJ2-2	TGTGCCATCAGTGATAACCGGGACAGGGGGACCGGGGAGCTGTTTTTT	CAISDNRDRGTGELFF